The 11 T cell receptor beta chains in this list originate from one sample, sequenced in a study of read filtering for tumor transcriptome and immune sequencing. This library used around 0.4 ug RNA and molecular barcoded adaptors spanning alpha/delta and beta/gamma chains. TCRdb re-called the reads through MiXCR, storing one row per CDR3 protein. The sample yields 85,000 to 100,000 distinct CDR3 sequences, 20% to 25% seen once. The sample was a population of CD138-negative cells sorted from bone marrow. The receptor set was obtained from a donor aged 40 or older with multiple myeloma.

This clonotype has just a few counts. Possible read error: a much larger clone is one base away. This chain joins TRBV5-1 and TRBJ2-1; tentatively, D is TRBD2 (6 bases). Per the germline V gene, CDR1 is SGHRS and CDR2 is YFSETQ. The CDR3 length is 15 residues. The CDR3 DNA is TGCGCCAGCAGCCCTCCGACGGCGGGGCCCAATGAGCAGTCCTTC. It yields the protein CASSPPTAGPNEQSF.

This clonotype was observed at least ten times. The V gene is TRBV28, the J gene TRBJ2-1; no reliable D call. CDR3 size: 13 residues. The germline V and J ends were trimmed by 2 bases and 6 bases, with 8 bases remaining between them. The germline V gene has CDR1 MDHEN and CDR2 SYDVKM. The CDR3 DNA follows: TGTGCCAGCAGTTTAGTCCATTCCAATGAGCAGTTCTTC. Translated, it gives CASSLVHSNEQFF.

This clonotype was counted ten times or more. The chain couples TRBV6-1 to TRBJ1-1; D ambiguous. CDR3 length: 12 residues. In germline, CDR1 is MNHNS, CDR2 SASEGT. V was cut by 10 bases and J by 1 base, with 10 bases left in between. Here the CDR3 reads CAIGLPNTEAFF. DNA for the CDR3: TGTGCCATCGGACTGCCGAACACTGAAGCTTTCTTT.

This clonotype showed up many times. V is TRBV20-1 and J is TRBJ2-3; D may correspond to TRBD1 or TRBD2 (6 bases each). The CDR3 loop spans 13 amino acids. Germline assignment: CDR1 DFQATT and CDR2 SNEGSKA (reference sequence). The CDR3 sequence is CGGQEGGRDTQYF. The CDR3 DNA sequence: TGCGGCGGCCAGGAGGGGGGCCGAGATACGCAGTATTTT.

This CDR3 is CASSTDRATEAFF. The CDR3, as DNA: TGTGCCAGTAGTACTGACAGGGCCACTGAAGCTTTCTTT. The V gene is TRBV19, the J gene TRBJ1-1; 7 bases are a match to TRBD1. Germline V gene sequence: CDR1 LNHDA, CDR2 SQIVND (reference sequence). V trimming: 4 bases; J trimming: 4 bases; junction bases outside the gene matches: 3. The length of the CDR3 is 13 residues.

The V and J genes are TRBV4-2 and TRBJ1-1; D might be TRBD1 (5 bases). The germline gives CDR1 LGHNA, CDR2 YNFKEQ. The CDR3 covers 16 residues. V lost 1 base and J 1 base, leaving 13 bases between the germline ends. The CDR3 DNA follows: TGTGCCAGCAGCCAAGGGGGGAACGCGAGGAACACTGAAGCTTTCTTT. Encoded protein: CASSQGGNARNTEAFF.

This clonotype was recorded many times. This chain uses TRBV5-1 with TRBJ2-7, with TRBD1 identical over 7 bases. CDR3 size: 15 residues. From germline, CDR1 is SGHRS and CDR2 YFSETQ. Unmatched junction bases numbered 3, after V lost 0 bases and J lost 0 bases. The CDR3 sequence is CASSLETGTSYEQYF. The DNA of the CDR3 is TGCGCCAGCAGCTTGGAGACAGGGACCTCCTACGAGCAGTACTTC.

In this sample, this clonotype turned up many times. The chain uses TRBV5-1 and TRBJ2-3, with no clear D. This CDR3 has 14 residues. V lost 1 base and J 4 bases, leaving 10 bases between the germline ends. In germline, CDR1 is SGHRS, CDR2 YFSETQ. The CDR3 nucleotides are TGCGCCAGCAGCTTGTATAGGGTAGCAGATACGCAGTATTTT. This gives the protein CASSLYRVADTQYF.

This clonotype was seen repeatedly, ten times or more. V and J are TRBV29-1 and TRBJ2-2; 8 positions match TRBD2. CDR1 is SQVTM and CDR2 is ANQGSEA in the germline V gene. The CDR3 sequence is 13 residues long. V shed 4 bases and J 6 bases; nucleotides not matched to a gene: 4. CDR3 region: CSVGVAGSGELFF. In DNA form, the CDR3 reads TGCAGCGTTGGGGTAGCGGGGTCCGGGGAGCTGTTTTTT.

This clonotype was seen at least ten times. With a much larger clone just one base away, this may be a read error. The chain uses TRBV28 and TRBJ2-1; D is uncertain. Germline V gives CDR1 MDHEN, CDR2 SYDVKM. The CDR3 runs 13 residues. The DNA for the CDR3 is TGTGCCAGCAGTTTAGCAGAATACAATGAGCAGTCCTTC. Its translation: CASSLAEYNEQSF.

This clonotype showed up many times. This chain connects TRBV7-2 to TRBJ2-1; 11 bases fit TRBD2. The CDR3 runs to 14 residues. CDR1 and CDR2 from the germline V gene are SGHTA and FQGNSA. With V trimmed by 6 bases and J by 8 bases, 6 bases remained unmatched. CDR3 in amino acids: CASSSGGAFYEQFF. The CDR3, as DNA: TGTGCCAGCAGTAGCGGGGGGGCCTTTTATGAGCAGTTCTTC.